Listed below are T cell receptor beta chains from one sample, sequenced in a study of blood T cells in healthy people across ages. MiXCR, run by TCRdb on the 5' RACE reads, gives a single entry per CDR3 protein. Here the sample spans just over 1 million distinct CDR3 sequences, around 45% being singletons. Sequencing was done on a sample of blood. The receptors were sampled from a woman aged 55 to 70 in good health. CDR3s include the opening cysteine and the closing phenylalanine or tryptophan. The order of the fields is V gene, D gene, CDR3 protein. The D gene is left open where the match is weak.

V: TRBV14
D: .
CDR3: CTSSPHPFWEQYF

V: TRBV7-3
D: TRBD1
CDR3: CASSLTRGQGSFYGYTF

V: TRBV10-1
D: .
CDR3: CASSEAVRAPQHF

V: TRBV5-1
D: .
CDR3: CASSVGISAKNIQYF

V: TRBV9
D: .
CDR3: CASSVEGTPPQHF

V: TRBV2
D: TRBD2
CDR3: CASASGSGEQFF

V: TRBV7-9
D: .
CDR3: CASSPESVNTEAFF

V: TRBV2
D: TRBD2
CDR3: CASKRGLAEYF

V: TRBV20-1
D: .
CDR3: CSARQDHYEQYF

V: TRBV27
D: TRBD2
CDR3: CASSSGLAGGPGGELFF

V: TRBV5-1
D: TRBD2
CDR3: CASSMRTSGRGGTQYF

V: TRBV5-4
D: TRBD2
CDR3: CASSPRLAGGADTQYF

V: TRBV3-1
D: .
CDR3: CASSQGARGYTF

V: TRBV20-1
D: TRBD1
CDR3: CSAYDGQGRTYGYTF

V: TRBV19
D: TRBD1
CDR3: CASKGTEETQYF

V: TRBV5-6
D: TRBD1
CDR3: CASSLPGTGAKEQYF

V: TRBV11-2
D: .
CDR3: CASSPPSVLPEQYF

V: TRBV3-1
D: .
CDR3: CASSQERRQINQPQHF

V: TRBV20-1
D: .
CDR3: CSASPIGRGETQYF

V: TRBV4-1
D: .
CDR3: CASSQVGFQETQYF

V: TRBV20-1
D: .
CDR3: CSGVGAQYF

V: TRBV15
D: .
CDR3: CATSMFPTEGGYEQYF

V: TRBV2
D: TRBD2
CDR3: CASSLRGAQVGLAGVGGTDTQYF

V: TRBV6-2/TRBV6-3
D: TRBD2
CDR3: CASRPASGRADTQYF

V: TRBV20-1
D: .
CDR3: CSAVKGDFTRGETQYF

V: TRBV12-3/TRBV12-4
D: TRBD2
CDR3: CATLSSGSNEQFF

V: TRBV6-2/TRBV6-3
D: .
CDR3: CASSRTVPYEQYF

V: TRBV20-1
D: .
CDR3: CSASPSDAYNEQYF